This T cell receptor (beta chain) derives from a study of beta chain features in type 1 diabetes. Overall study: In age, gender and cell yields, patients were similar to healthy donors. Overall study results and limits: Among type 1 diabetes patients, VDJ junctions had fewer insertions and more deletions. The naive, central memory and Treg TCRB repertoires showed an apparent similarity that was greater among patients than among healthy donors.

Remarks on this clone: The target antigen is unknown.

Sequenced material consisted of expressed TCRB transcripts (all of the isolated RNA was reverse transcribed). Sequencing used immunoSEQ multiplex PCR; TCRdb keeps in-frame clones, though not all of them. The data hold 140,000 to 150,000 clones, with around 50% observed a single time. Sequences were obtained from Tregs from blood. This clonotype originated in a young man in good health.

CDR3 in DNA: TGTGCCAGCAGCTTGGTAGCGGGGGGCCCCCTTGGGGAGCAGTACTTC. Its protein is CASSLVAGGPLGEQYF. The V gene is TRBV5-4, the J gene TRBJ2-7, with 10 positions matching TRBD2. This CDR3 contains 16 residues. Trimming cost V 0 bases and J 7 bases; bases outside gene matches: 10. The V gene's germline CDR1 is SGHNT and CDR2 YYREEE (reference sequence).